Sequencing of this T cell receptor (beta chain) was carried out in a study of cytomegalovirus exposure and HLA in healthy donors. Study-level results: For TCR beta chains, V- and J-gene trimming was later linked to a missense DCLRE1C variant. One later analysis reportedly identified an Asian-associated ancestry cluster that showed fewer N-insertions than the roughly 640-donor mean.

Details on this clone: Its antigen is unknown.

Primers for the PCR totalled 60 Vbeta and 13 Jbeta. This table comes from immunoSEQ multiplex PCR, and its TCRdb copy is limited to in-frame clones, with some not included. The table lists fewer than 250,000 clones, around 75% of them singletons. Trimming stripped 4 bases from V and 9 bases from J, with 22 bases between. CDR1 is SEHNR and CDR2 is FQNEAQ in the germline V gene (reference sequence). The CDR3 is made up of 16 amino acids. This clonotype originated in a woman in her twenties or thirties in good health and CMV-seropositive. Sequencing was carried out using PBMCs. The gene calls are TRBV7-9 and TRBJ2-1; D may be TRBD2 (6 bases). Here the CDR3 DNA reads TGTGCCAGCAGCTCGGACCTAGCGACTCGGCGGGGTGAGCAGTTCTTC. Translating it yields CASSSDLATRRGEQFF.